The entry that follows covers one T cell receptor beta chain sequence. The source of the sample is a study of CD8 T cells in Susac syndrome. Germline CDR1 reads SGHDT; CDR2 reads YYEEEE. V shed 2 bases, J shed 7 bases, and the junction held 5 bases outside the gene matches. The CDR3 has 14 residues. An input of about 0.5 to 1 ug of RNA was subjected to reverse transcription using random hexamers. TCRdb processed the immunoSEQ multiplex PCR reads anew with MiXCR; each CDR3 protein has one entry. The sample contains about 110,000 distinct CDR3 sequences, approximately 93% of which appear only once. This chain connects TRBV5-6 to TRBJ2-1, with 8 positions matching TRBD2. Sequencing was performed on CD8+ T cells from PBMCs. This TCR came from a human donor with Susac syndrome. The CDR3 sequence: CASSLTASGNEQFF. CDR3 coding DNA: TGTGCCAGCAGCTTAACGGCTAGCGGGAATGAGCAGTTCTTC.